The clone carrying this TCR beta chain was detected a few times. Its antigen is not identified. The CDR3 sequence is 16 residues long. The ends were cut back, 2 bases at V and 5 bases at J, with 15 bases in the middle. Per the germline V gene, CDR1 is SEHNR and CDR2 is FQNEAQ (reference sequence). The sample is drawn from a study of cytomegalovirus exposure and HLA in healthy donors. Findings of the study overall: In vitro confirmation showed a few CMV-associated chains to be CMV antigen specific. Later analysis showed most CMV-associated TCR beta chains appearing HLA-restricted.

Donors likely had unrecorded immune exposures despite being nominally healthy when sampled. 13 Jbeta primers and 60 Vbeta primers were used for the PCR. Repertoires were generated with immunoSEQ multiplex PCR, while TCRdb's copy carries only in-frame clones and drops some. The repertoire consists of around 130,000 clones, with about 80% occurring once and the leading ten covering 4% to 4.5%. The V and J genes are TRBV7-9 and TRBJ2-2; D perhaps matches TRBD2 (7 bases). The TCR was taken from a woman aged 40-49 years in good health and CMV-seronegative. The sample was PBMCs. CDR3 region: CASSLMSGGRTGELFF. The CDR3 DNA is TGTGCCAGCAGCTTAATGTCGGGGGGCCGTACCGGGGAGCTGTTTTTT.